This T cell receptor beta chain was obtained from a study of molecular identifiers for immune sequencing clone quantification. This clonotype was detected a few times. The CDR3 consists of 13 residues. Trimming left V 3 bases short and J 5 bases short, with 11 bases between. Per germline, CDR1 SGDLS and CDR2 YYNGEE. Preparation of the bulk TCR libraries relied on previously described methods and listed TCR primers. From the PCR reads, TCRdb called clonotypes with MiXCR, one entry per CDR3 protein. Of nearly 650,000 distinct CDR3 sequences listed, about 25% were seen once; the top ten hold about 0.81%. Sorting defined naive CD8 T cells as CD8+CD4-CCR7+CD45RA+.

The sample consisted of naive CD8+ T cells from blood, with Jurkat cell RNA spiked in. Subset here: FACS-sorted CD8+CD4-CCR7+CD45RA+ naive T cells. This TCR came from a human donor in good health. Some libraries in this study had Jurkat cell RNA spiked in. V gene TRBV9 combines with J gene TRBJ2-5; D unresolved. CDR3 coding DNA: TGTGCCAGCAGCGCCGGAAGATTGGAGACCCAGTACTTC. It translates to CASSAGRLETQYF. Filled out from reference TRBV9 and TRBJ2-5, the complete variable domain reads DSGVTQTPKHLITATGQRVTLRCSPRSGDLSVYWYQQSLDQGLQFLIQYYNGEERAKGNILERFSAQQFPDLHSELNLSSLELGDSALYFCASSAGRLETQYFGPGTRLLVL.